The source of this T cell receptor (beta chain) is a study of response to subunit inactivated influenza vaccine. Study results and caveats: Researchers suggested that each seasonal influenza vaccination recruits few new T cells.

This clonotype was seen only a few times. Antigen specificity is unknown. MiXCR, run by TCRdb on the RT-PCR reads, gives a single entry per CDR3 protein. Seen here are about 800,000 distinct CDR3 sequences, around 20% observed once, and the top ten hold roughly a tenth. V trimming: 2 bases; J trimming: 4 bases; junction bases outside the gene matches: 3. Germline V gene sequence: CDR1 DFQATT, CDR2 SNEGSKA (reference sequence). CDR3 length equals 14 residues. V is TRBV20-1 and J is TRBJ1-4, with TRBD1 matching 8 bases. This material consisted of PBMCs from blood, taken around 5 days after vaccination. The sequence came from a man aged 50-60 years who received an inactivated influenza vaccine. In DNA, the CDR3 is TGCAGTGCTAGACTCGGACAGGGTAATGAAAAACTGTTTTTT. Translated, it gives CSARLGQGNEKLFF.